One and the same sample provided the 27 T cell receptor beta chains below, sequenced in a study of blood T cells in healthy people across ages. Primed by a sample-barcoded 5' primer and a J-beta primer mix, a second PCR proceeded for 7 to 11 cycles. TCRdb reprocessed the 5' RACE reads with MiXCR, giving one entry per CDR3 protein. The top ten hold around a sixth of the sample, which has 650,000 to 1,000,000 distinct CDR3 sequences, about 46% seen once. Sequenced material: blood. These receptors came from a man older than 75 in good health.

This chain links TRBV20-1 with TRBJ2-4; D is possibly TRBD2 (6 bases). Judging by the DNA end, TRBJ2-7 fits better; the J call may be wrong. The CDR3 is made up of 16 amino acids. Germline loops: CDR1 DFQATT, CDR2 SNEGSKA (reference sequence). The CDR3 DNA reads TGCAGTGCTAGAATCGTCGCGGGGAACAGAGGATACGAGCAGTACTTC. This sequence encodes CSARIVAGNRGYEQYF.

The chain links TRBV29-1 to TRBJ2-7; D could derive from TRBD1 or TRBD2 (5 bases each). The J call may be mistaken, given a closer DNA end match to TRBJ2-4. The CDR3 is 13 amino acids. Germline lookup yields CDR1 SQVTM and CDR2 ANQGSEA. The CDR3 spells CSVGRAPGGIQYF. The DNA of the CDR3 is TGCAGCGTTGGCAGGGCCCCTGGGGGCATTCAGTACTTC.

This clonotype occurred a few times. The chain has TRBV12-3 or TRBV12-4 and TRBJ1-5; 7 bases align to TRBD1. This CDR3 has 20 residues. V trimming: 1 base; J trimming: 2 bases; junction bases outside the gene matches: 17. For the CDR3, the DNA is TGTGCCAGCAGTTTAGGGGGGGTTGCAGGGGGTGTTCTTGGCAATCAGCCCCAGCATTTT. Protein: CASSLGGVAGGVLGNQPQHF.

The V call is TRBV7-7, the J call TRBJ2-2, with 10 bases that match TRBD2. The J segment lost 5 bases and the V segment lost 4 bases, leaving 7 bases of the junction unmatched. This CDR3 is built from 16 residues. CDR1 SSHAT and CDR2 FNYEAQ come from the germline V gene (reference sequence). CDR3 residues: CASSSIAGGGTGELFF. The CDR3 nucleotides are TGTGCCAGCAGCTCTATAGCGGGAGGAGGGACCGGGGAGCTGTTTTTT.

In this sample, this clonotype turned up once. The V call is TRBV12-3 or TRBV12-4, the J call TRBJ2-3; the D is unclear. The CDR3 has 13 amino acids. The V end lost 10 bases, the J end lost 1 base, and 12 bases lay between the germline ends. CDR3 sequence reads: CATHRSRTDTQYF. Written as DNA, the CDR3 is TGTGCCACCCATCGGTCCCGCACAGATACGCAGTATTTT.

This sequence joins TRBV20-1 and TRBJ2-3; 8 bases fit TRBD2. This CDR3 has 18 amino acids. Germline CDR1 is DFQATT and CDR2 is SNEGSKA (reference sequence). The ends lost 7 bases at V and 6 bases at J; junction bases unmatched: 24. Written as DNA, the CDR3 is TGCAGTGGACCGCCCCTCAGGACTAGCAAAGACATGGTGGATACGCAGTATTTT. Residues: CSGPPLRTSKDMVDTQYF.

The chain recombines TRBV20-1 with TRBJ2-7; no clear D gene. The germline V gene has CDR1 DFQATT and CDR2 SNEGSKA (reference sequence). Trimming removed 0 bases at V and 3 bases at J, with 9 bases between. The CDR3 sequence is 13 residues long. Here the CDR3 DNA reads TGCAGTGCTAGAGACCGGGTCCTCTACGAGCAGTACTTC. It encodes CSARDRVLYEQYF.

V and J are TRBV20-1 and TRBJ1-5, with 8 bases aligning to TRBD1. The CDR3 length is 12 residues. Germline CDR1 is DFQATT and CDR2 is SNEGSKA (reference sequence). DNA for the CDR3: TGCAGCCTAGGACAGGGAAATCAGCCCCAGCATTTT. Protein sequence: CSLGQGNQPQHF.

This clonotype was counted many times. The chain joins TRBV29-1 to TRBJ2-1; 13 nucleotides match TRBD2. J gave up 8 bases and V 6 bases, and 7 bases lay outside the gene matches. The CDR3 length is 14 residues. Germline V CDR1 and CDR2: SQVTM, ANQGSEA. Here the CDR3 reads CSVDGTSGIDEQFF. DNA for the CDR3: TGCAGCGTGGACGGGACTAGCGGGATCGATGAGCAGTTCTTC.

V gene TRBV7-9 combines with J gene TRBJ2-7, with unresolved D. The CDR3 is 14 residues long. The germline gives CDR1 SEHNR, CDR2 FQNEAQ (reference sequence). V shed 1 base and J shed 2 bases, with 9 bases lying between them. The CDR3 is CASSLDLAPYEQYF. Written as DNA, the CDR3 is TGTGCCAGCAGCTTAGATCTGGCTCCCTACGAGCAGTACTTC.

This clonotype was seen only a few times. The CDR3 bases are TGCGCCAGCAGCCAAGGGTTAGGGATACAAGAGACCCAGTACTTC. It codes for CASSQGLGIQETQYF. This sequence joins TRBV4-3 and TRBJ2-5; D gene uncertain. The CDR3 has 15 amino acids. CDR1 and CDR2 from the germline V gene are LGHNA and YSLEER. Deletions cut 1 base from V and 2 bases from J, with 11 bases between.

This clonotype was found a few times. Given a much more abundant clone one base away, this may be a read error. The chain employs TRBV2 and TRBJ2-1; possibly TRBD2 for D (6 bases). The CDR3 has 15 residues. Looked up from germline, CDR1 is SNHLY and CDR2 is FYNNEI. The CDR3 loop is CASGSSNGGSNERFF. Here the CDR3 DNA reads TGTGCCAGCGGGAGTTCGAATGGGGGGAGCAATGAGCGGTTCTTC.

This clonotype was recorded a few times. The genes are TRBV28 and TRBJ2-2; D call uncertain. Germline values: CDR1 MDHEN, CDR2 SYDVKM. CDR3 length equals 15 residues. V gave up 1 base and J gave up 2 bases, with 8 bases separating them. The CDR3 DNA sequence: TGTGCCAGCAGTTTATTGGGCCGAAACACCGGGGAGCTGTTTTTT. Translation: CASSLLGRNTGELFF.

The V and J genes are TRBV6-2 or TRBV6-3 and TRBJ2-7, with D possibly being TRBD1 (5 bases). The CDR3 covers 13 residues. Germline V lookup: CDR1 MNHEY, CDR2 SVGEGT. Trimming shortened V by 4 bases and J by 6 bases, and 13 bases separated the two germline ends. The CDR3 sequence: CASSFIGVSEQYF. The CDR3, as DNA: TGTGCCAGCAGTTTCATAGGGGTGTCCGAGCAGTACTTC.

This chain links TRBV12-3 or TRBV12-4 with TRBJ2-2; D is tentatively TRBD1 or TRBD2 (5 bases each). V lost 6 bases and J lost 1, with 15 bases in between. CDR3 length: 16 amino acids. In DNA, the CDR3 is TGTGCCAGCAGCCCCATCGGGGCCTTGAACACCGGGGAGCTGTTTTTT. Protein: CASSPIGALNTGELFF.

About this clonotype itself: A much larger clone differs by one base, so this may be a read error. This sequence joins TRBV6-5 and TRBJ1-2; D remains ambiguous. The germline V and J ends were trimmed by 5 bases and 2 bases, with 9 bases remaining between them. Germline V gene lookup returns CDR1 MNHEY and CDR2 SVGAGI. This CDR3 comprises 13 residues. The CDR3 DNA reads as TGTGCCAGCAGTGACGACAAAAACTATGGCTACACCTTC. It yields the protein CASSDDKNYGYTF.

CDR3 sequence: CASISQETQYF. In DNA form, the CDR3 reads TGTGCCAGCATATCACAAGAGACCCAGTACTTC. V gene TRBV6-5 combines with J gene TRBJ2-5; D gene uncertain. Germline CDR1 is MNHEY and CDR2 is SVGAGI. The CDR3 has 11 amino acids. The V gene lost 7 bases and the J gene lost 2 bases, with 5 bases spanning the gap.

The DNA for the CDR3 is TGCAGTGCTAGAGTCCAGGGCAATCAGCCCCAGCATTTT. Translation: CSARVQGNQPQHF. This sequence joins TRBV20-1 and TRBJ1-5; D call uncertain. Germline V lookup: CDR1 DFQATT, CDR2 SNEGSKA (reference sequence). The V and J ends lost 1 base and 2 bases respectively, with 6 bases between them. CDR3 length: 13 residues.

The CDR3 loop reads CASSLASGGTGDSPLHF. The CDR3 region has the DNA TGTGCCAGCAGCTTAGCGTCGGGGGGGACAGGGGATTCACCCCTCCACTTT. This chain uses TRBV7-2 with TRBJ1-6; TRBD1 agrees at 10 bases. This CDR3 is 17 amino acids long. V dropped 0 bases and J dropped 8; count of bases not matched to a gene: 7. From germline, CDR1 is SGHTA and CDR2 FQGNSA.

This clonotype was detected only once. J is TRBJ1-2 and V is TRBV2; 7 bases are shared with TRBD1. J lost 8 bases, V lost 6 bases, and 9 bases had no gene match. Looked up from germline, CDR1 is SNHLY and CDR2 is FYNNEI. CDR3 length: 13 amino acids. This chain's CDR3 is CASSNEGARGYTF. The CDR3 coding sequence is TGTGCCAGCAGCAACGAGGGGGCTCGGGGCTACACCTTC.

This clonotype appeared a few times. The J gene is TRBJ2-3, the V gene TRBV20-1, with TRBD1 as a possible D gene (6 bases). Germline CDR1 and CDR2: DFQATT and SNEGSKA (reference sequence). Deletions cut 5 bases from V and 2 bases from J, with 17 bases between. The CDR3 length is 15 residues. The CDR3 protein is CSARRQAPSTDTQYF. The CDR3 coding sequence is TGCAGTGCTCGACGACAGGCACCGTCCACAGATACGCAGTATTTT.

The chain recombines TRBV7-3 with TRBJ2-5, with unresolved D. The CDR3 is 16 residues long. The V end lost 4 bases, the J end lost 11 bases, and 26 bases lay between the germline ends. Germline V gene sequence: CDR1 SGHTA, CDR2 FQGTGA. CDR3 nucleotide sequence: TGTGCCAGCAGCTCCTTTGGAGATTCGCAATACGATGAGCAGTACTTC. It is translated as CASSSFGDSQYDEQYF.

The gene calls are TRBV15 and TRBJ2-4; possibly TRBD2 for D (7 bases). Trimming took 2 bases from V and 8 from J, leaving 10 bases between them. Germline CDR1 is LNHNV and CDR2 is YYDKDF (reference sequence). This CDR3 is built from 13 residues. The CDR3 nucleotides are TGTGCCACCAGCAGAAGGGAGGGGGACATTCAGTACTTC. Translated: CATSRREGDIQYF.

The J gene is TRBJ1-2, the V gene TRBV30, with 7 bases fitting TRBD1. V lost 2 bases and J lost 2; bases outside the gene matches: 2. CDR3 size: 13 residues. Germline V gene lookup returns CDR1 GTSNPN and CDR2 SVGIG (reference sequence). CDR3 bases: TGTGCCTGGAGTTTACAGGGGAACTATGGCTACACCTTC. Protein product: CAWSLQGNYGYTF. Full variable domain (missing parts from reference TRBV30 and TRBJ1-2): SQTIHQWPATLVQPVGSPLSLECTVEGTSNPNLYWYRQAAGRGLQLLFYSVGIGQISSEVPQNLSASRPQDRQFILSSKKLLLSDSGFYLCAWSLQGNYGYTFGSGTRLTVV.

Concerning this clonotype itself: One end of the junction fails to match germline, which may point to a read error. The genes are TRBV12-3 or TRBV12-4 and TRBJ2-2; TRBD1 agrees at 7 bases. The CDR3 totals 17 residues. The CDR3 coding sequence is TGTGCTAGCAGCCGCGACAGGGTCATTATGCTAGGGGGGGAGCTGTTTTTT. Encoded protein: CASSRDRVIMLGGELFF.

This chain links TRBV5-8 with TRBJ1-6; 7 bases are shared with TRBD1. The CDR3 loop spans 15 amino acids. V was clipped by 4 bases and J by 7 bases; unmatched bases: 8. The germline V gene has CDR1 SGHTS and CDR2 YDEGEE. The CDR3 reads CASSGGQTGNSPLHF. CDR3 sequence (DNA): TGTGCCAGCAGCGGGGGACAGACTGGGAATTCACCCCTCCACTTT.

CDR3 DNA sequence: TGTGCCAGCAGCGTAGACGGAGAAGCCTACAATGAGCAGTTCTTC. Residues: CASSVDGEAYNEQFF. The genes are TRBV9 and TRBJ2-1; no firm D call. Germline V gives CDR1 SGDLS, CDR2 YYNGEE. The CDR3 loop spans 15 amino acids. V was cut by 0 bases and J by 2 bases, with 9 bases left in between.